This T cell receptor beta chain emerged from a study of control samples from healthy donors and cancer patients (dated by TCRdb to between 2020 and 2021). Library preparation was by the immunoSEQ multiplex PCR assay. TCRdb mirrors the immuneACCESS table, restricted to in-frame sequences. Some clones are absent from its copies; in checked studies, under half trace to an unresolved V gene, and the reason for the others is unknown. This sample lists 130,000 to 150,000 clones; around 90% were detected once. About 4.9% of the sample comes from the top ten. This clone showed up just a few times. The target of this receptor is not known. One base away there is no much larger clone; base qualities are not given. Sequenced: blood. The sequence was obtained from a man aged 25-45 years in good health.

The sequence in DNA is TGTGCCAGCAGTGATTTAACCCATCTGGTCAGGGAGGAGGAAAAACTGTTTTTT. Its coded protein is CASSDLTHLVREEEKLFF. Recombination joined TRBV2 with TRBJ1-4; the D gene is possibly TRBD1, with 5 bases matching. Measured from the cysteine to the phenylalanine, the CDR3 is 18 residues long. The read is trimmed to its CDR3 DNA, 54 bases read in frame from base 1. V is cut by 3 bases and J by 8 bases, and the space between the germline ends is 25 bases. CDR1 SNHLY and CDR2 FYNNEI were looked up in the germline V gene.